This entry is about one T cell receptor beta chain. CDR1 SGHVS and CDR2 FNYEAQ come from the germline V gene. With 1 base removed from V and 8 bases from J, the gap between germline ends came to 13 bases. The CDR3 totals 14 residues. Using immunoSEQ multiplex PCR, the repertoire was profiled, and TCRdb retains in-frame clones only, with some absent. Altogether tens of thousands of clones are present, about 80% being singletons, with the ten largest covering around 2.1%. This sample is drawn from a study of OX40 agonist ivuxolimab in advanced cancers. Overall study context: Patients were dosed with the agonistic anti-OX40 (CD134) antibody ivuxolimab.

V is TRBV7-6 and J is TRBJ2-3; weak D call: TRBD1 (5 bases). This TCR was sampled from an adult with an advanced solid tumor such as melanoma, head and neck, liver or kidney cancer. The specimen was CD4+ or CD8+ T cells sorted from blood, collected in a trial of the OX40 agonist ivuxolimab. CDR3 coding DNA: TGTGCCAGCAGCTTAGAACAGATAGGGGTTACGCAGTATTTT. Protein: CASSLEQIGVTQYF.